One and the same sample provided the 31 T cell receptor beta chains below, sequenced in a study of cytomegalovirus exposure and HLA in healthy donors. 13 Jbeta primers and 60 Vbeta primers were used for the PCR. The protocol was immunoSEQ multiplex PCR, while the TCRdb copy is restricted to in-frame clones and leaves out a portion. Recorded for this sample: around 100,000 clones. The sample comprised PBMCs. The receptors derive from a man between 35 and 55 years old in good health and CMV-seronegative.

The genes are TRBV27 and TRBJ2-6, with 7 bases fitting TRBD1. The CDR3 loop spans 17 amino acids. Germline V gives CDR1 MNHEY, CDR2 SMNVEV (reference sequence). With 1 base clipped from V and 3 bases from J, the junction kept 6 bases outside the gene matches. This CDR3 reads CASSLLSRGRGANVLTF. The CDR3 coding sequence is TGTGCCAGCAGTTTATTGTCGAGGGGGCGTGGGGCCAACGTCCTGACTTTC. The variable domain in full, completed from reference TRBV27 and TRBJ2-6, reads EAQVTQNPRYLITVTGKKLTVTCSQNMNHEYMSWYRQDPGLGLRQIYYSMNVEVTDKGDVPEGYKVSRKEKRNFPLILESPSPNQTSLYFCASSLLSRGRGANVLTFGAGSRLTVL.

The V call is TRBV19, the J call TRBJ1-1, with D perhaps TRBD1 (5 bases). The CDR3 extends over 13 amino acids. From germline, CDR1 is LNHDA and CDR2 SQIVND (reference sequence). V lost 6 bases and J 0 bases, leaving 8 bases between the germline ends. CDR3 loop: CASSRRVNTEAFF. DNA of the CDR3: TGTGCCAGTAGCCGCAGGGTGAACACTGAAGCTTTCTTT.

This chain joins TRBV5-6 and TRBJ2-4, with D possibly TRBD1 on 6 matching bases. Germline V gene sequence: CDR1 SGHDT, CDR2 YYEEEE. This CDR3 comprises 16 residues. V lost 4 bases, J lost 1 base, and 15 bases lay in between. The CDR3 sequence is CASSHRAPEAKNIQYF. CDR3 DNA sequence: TGTGCCAGCAGCCACAGGGCCCCCGAGGCCAAAAACATTCAGTACTTC. Looking up the rest from reference TRBV5-6 and TRBJ2-4 gives the full variable domain: DAGVTQSPTHLIKTRGQQVTLRCSPKSGHDTVSWYQQALGQGPQFIFQYYEEEERQRGNFPDRFSGHQFPNYSSELNVNALLLGDSALYLCASSHRAPEAKNIQYFGAGTRLSVL.

The chain recombines TRBV5-5 with TRBJ1-1; D is undetermined. Germline CDR1 is SGHKS and CDR2 is YYEKEE (reference sequence). There are 15 residues in the CDR3. Trimming cost V 0 bases and J 1 base, with 10 bases left between them. This chain's CDR3 is CASSLVRQQNTEAFF. Here the CDR3 DNA reads TGTGCCAGCAGCTTGGTACGCCAACAGAACACTGAAGCTTTCTTT.

CDR3: CASSAGTSGTGELFF. The CDR3 DNA sequence: TGCGCCAGCAGTGCTGGGACTAGCGGGACCGGGGAGCTGTTTTTT. The chain couples TRBV10-1 to TRBJ2-2; TRBD2 agrees at 12 bases. Looked up from germline, CDR1 is WNHNN and CDR2 is SYGVQD (reference sequence). The V gene end was trimmed by 4 bases and the J gene end by 5 bases; junction bases not matched to a gene: 2. This CDR3 spans 15 amino acids.

The chain has TRBV5-6 and TRBJ2-1; possible D gene TRBD1, 5 bases. Germline assignment: CDR1 SGHDT and CDR2 YYEEEE. This CDR3 contains 13 residues. Trimming pared 4 bases from V and 6 bases from J, leaving 11 bases between. The CDR3 reads CASSRFDSNEQFF. For the CDR3, the DNA is TGTGCCAGCAGCCGGTTTGACAGCAATGAGCAGTTCTTC.

This rearrangement joins TRBV28 to TRBJ2-7; TRBD2 agrees at 8 bases. The germline gives CDR1 MDHEN, CDR2 SYDVKM. This CDR3 contains 16 residues. V shed 5 bases and J 4 bases; nucleotides not matched to a gene: 13. DNA for the CDR3: TGTGCCAGCAGTCCCCGCATCGGGAGGGCCTCTTACGAGCAGTACTTC. Translating it yields CASSPRIGRASYEQYF.

The chain has TRBV5-1 and TRBJ2-5; 7 bases match TRBD2. There are 15 residues in the CDR3. The germline CDR1 and CDR2 sequences are SGHRS and YFSETQ. V trimming: 0 bases; J trimming: 2 bases; junction bases outside the gene matches: 4. The chain's CDR3 is CASSLVGGIQETQYF. The CDR3 DNA sequence: TGCGCCAGCAGCTTGGTGGGGGGGATTCAAGAGACCCAGTACTTC.

A remark on this clone: Other DNA sequences in the sample encode the same CDR3. The chain combines TRBV6-5 with TRBJ2-7; TRBD1 matches 9 bases. Germline V gene lookup returns CDR1 MNHEY and CDR2 SVGAGI. This CDR3 contains 14 residues. The V segment lost 5 bases and the J segment 6 bases; nucleotides outside the gene matches: 8. For the CDR3, the DNA is TGTGCCAGCAGTCCCGGGACAGGGAGAGGCGAGCAGTACTTC. As protein: CASSPGTGRGEQYF.

This chain joins TRBV6-5 and TRBJ1-3; D unresolved. CDR1 MNHEY and CDR2 SVGAGI come from the germline V gene. The length of the CDR3 is 16 residues. Trimming stripped 0 bases from V and 2 bases from J, with 11 bases between. The CDR3 is CASSYSSGNPGNTIYF. The DNA for the CDR3 is TGTGCCAGCAGTTACTCGAGTGGTAATCCTGGAAACACCATATATTTT.

The chain is built from TRBV7-8 and TRBJ2-1; 10 bases align to TRBD2. Germline CDR1 reads SGHVS; CDR2 reads FQNEAQ. The CDR3 extends over 15 amino acids. V dropped 5 bases and J dropped 1; count of bases not matched to a gene: 2. CDR3 residues: CASSRLAGSYNEQFF. CDR3 nucleotide sequence: TGTGCCAGCAGCCGACTAGCGGGTTCCTACAATGAGCAGTTCTTC.

The chain carries TRBV7-9 and TRBJ2-1, with D uncertain. The V gene's germline CDR1 is SEHNR and CDR2 FQNEAQ (reference sequence). Trimming shortened V by 4 bases and J by 6 bases, and 13 bases separated the two germline ends. There are 14 residues in the CDR3. The DNA for the CDR3 is TGTGCCAGCAGCTCAACGGAGAGCAGCAATGAGCAGTTCTTC. Translated, it gives CASSSTESSNEQFF.

The rearrangement uses TRBV5-5 and TRBJ2-6; D perhaps matches TRBD2 (5 bases). Trimming shortened V by 4 bases and J by 2 bases, and 22 bases separated the two germline ends. CDR3 length: 19 residues. Per germline, CDR1 SGHKS and CDR2 YYEKEE (reference sequence). Here the CDR3 DNA reads TGTGCCAGCAGCGCATCAGCGGCCCAGGTCAGCGCTGGGGCCAACGTCCTGACTTTC. As protein: CASSASAAQVSAGANVLTF.

This chain connects TRBV14 to TRBJ2-5; 9 nucleotides align to TRBD1. The length of the CDR3 is 15 residues. The germline V gene encodes CDR1 SGHDN and CDR2 FVKESK. V was clipped by 0 bases and J by 5 bases; unmatched bases: 4. The DNA of the CDR3 is TGTGCCAGCAGCCAAGAACAGGGGGCGTGGGAGACCCAGTACTTC. It yields the protein CASSQEQGAWETQYF.

In terms of frequency, this clone is medium-sized. CDR3 coding DNA: TGTGCCAGCAGCGAAACCGGGACAGGGACCTTCTACACCTTC. Translation: CASSETGTGTFYTF. This chain joins TRBV9 and TRBJ1-2; 9 positions agree with TRBD1. The length of the CDR3 is 14 residues. CDR1 is SGDLS and CDR2 is YYNGEE in the germline V gene. After removal of 3 bases from V and 10 bases from J, the junction contained 10 bases not matched to a gene.

This rearrangement joins TRBV9 to TRBJ2-3; TRBD1 matches 8 bases. The CDR3 length is 16 residues. J lost 3 bases, V lost 4 bases, and 10 bases had no gene match. Germline CDR1 reads SGDLS; CDR2 reads YYNGEE. The CDR3 sequence is CASSPGQASGTDTQYF. CDR3 DNA sequence: TGTGCCAGCAGCCCGGGACAGGCCTCGGGTACAGATACGCAGTATTTT. Based on the CDR3 plus reference TRBV9 and TRBJ2-3, the full variable domain is DSGVTQTPKHLITATGQRVTLRCSPRSGDLSVYWYQQSLDQGLQFLIQYYNGEERAKGNILERFSAQQFPDLHSELNLSSLELGDSALYFCASSPGQASGTDTQYFGPGTRLTVL.

For the CDR3, the DNA is TGTGCCAGCAGTGAAGAGCAGGGGAGCGCTTTCTTT. This encodes CASSEEQGSAFF. This sequence joins TRBV2 and TRBJ1-1; D may be TRBD1 (6 bases). CDR1 is SNHLY, CDR2 FYNNEI, per germline. The CDR3 is 12 residues long. Trimming shortened V by 1 base and J by 11 bases, and 11 bases separated the two germline ends.

The V gene is TRBV6-6, the J gene TRBJ2-7; D not certain. The germline V gene encodes CDR1 MNHNY and CDR2 SVGAGI (reference sequence). Deletions cut 5 bases from V and 6 bases from J, with 14 bases between. The CDR3 consists of 13 residues. The CDR3 loop is CASSLNTDFEQYF. As DNA, the CDR3 is TGTGCCAGCAGTCTTAACACCGACTTCGAGCAGTACTTC.

The chain has TRBV11-3 and TRBJ2-7; 7 bases line up with TRBD1. The CDR3 has 14 amino acids. Per germline, CDR1 SGHNT and CDR2 YENEEA. The J segment lost 2 bases and the V segment lost 4 bases, leaving 5 bases of the junction unmatched. In nucleotides, the CDR3 is TGTGCCAGCAGCTCACAGGGGTCAACCTACGAGCAGTACTTC. Translating it yields CASSSQGSTYEQYF.

This sequence joins TRBV4-3 and TRBJ2-1; TRBD2 agrees at 9 bases. The germline gives CDR1 LGHNA, CDR2 YSLEER. V dropped 1 base and J dropped 8; count of bases not matched to a gene: 3. This CDR3 is 14 amino acids long. This chain's CDR3 is CASSQVSSGDEQFF. CDR3 DNA: TGCGCCAGCAGCCAAGTATCTAGCGGGGATGAGCAGTTCTTC.

This chain connects TRBV4-3 to TRBJ2-1; 7 bases fit TRBD2. Germline CDR1 reads LGHNA; CDR2 reads YSLEER. V shed 0 bases and J 6 bases; nucleotides not matched to a gene: 5. The CDR3 spans 15 residues. The CDR3 bases are TGCGCCAGCAGCCAAGATGCCTGGACTAGCAATGAGCAGTTCTTC. It is translated as CASSQDAWTSNEQFF.

The rearrangement uses TRBV28 and TRBJ2-1; D might be TRBD2 (6 bases). The CDR3 is 16 amino acids. Germline lookup yields CDR1 MDHEN and CDR2 SYDVKM. V gave up 1 base and J gave up 5 bases, with 15 bases separating them. For the CDR3, the DNA is TGTGCCAGCAGTTTATCAGGAGGGATAACCCACAATGAGCAGTTCTTC. Protein product: CASSLSGGITHNEQFF.

The chain has TRBV10-2 and TRBJ1-2; perhaps TRBD1 as D (6 bases). CDR1 is WSHSY and CDR2 is SAAADI in the germline V gene. The CDR3 contains 13 residues. Trimming took 5 bases from V and 3 from J, leaving 10 bases between them. The chain's CDR3 is CASSPRQDYGYTF. The CDR3 DNA reads TGCGCCAGCAGTCCACGACAGGACTATGGCTACACCTTC.

The V gene is TRBV2, the J gene TRBJ2-3, with a possible D match to TRBD1 (6 bases). The germline V gene encodes CDR1 SNHLY and CDR2 FYNNEI. V was cut by 6 bases and J by 0 bases, with 13 bases left in between. The CDR3 extends over 15 amino acids. This CDR3 is CASSSGDPSTDTQYF. The CDR3, as DNA: TGTGCCAGCAGCTCAGGGGACCCTAGCACAGATACGCAGTATTTT.

The V gene is TRBV9, the J gene TRBJ1-5, with 7 nucleotides matching TRBD1. J lost 6 bases, V lost 4 bases, and 7 bases had no gene match. CDR3 length: 14 amino acids. Germline loops: CDR1 SGDLS, CDR2 YYNGEE. The CDR3 coding sequence is TGTGCCAGCAGCCCAGACAGGGAAATTCAGCCCCAGCATTTT. Its translation: CASSPDREIQPQHF. The full variable domain, in which reference TRBV9 and TRBJ1-5 provide the parts outside the CDR3, is DSGVTQTPKHLITATGQRVTLRCSPRSGDLSVYWYQQSLDQGLQFLIQYYNGEERAKGNILERFSAQQFPDLHSELNLSSLELGDSALYFCASSPDREIQPQHFGDGTRLSIL.

The chain employs TRBV27 and TRBJ1-1, with a possible D match to TRBD1 (5 bases). CDR1 is MNHEY and CDR2 is SMNVEV in the germline V gene (reference sequence). Trimming removed 3 bases from V and 1 base from J, with 9 bases in between. The CDR3 runs 14 residues. CDR3 amino acids: CASSLLRGNTEAFF. Written as DNA, the CDR3 is TGTGCCAGCAGTTTGTTAAGGGGGAACACTGAAGCTTTCTTT.

The chain combines TRBV18 with TRBJ2-7, with 13 bases lining up with TRBD2. The CDR3 runs 13 residues. J lost 6 bases, V lost 6 bases, and 2 bases had no gene match. Germline values: CDR1 KGHSH, CDR2 LQKENI. The CDR3: CASSGLAGVEQYF. CDR3 coding DNA: TGTGCCAGCTCTGGACTAGCGGGGGTCGAGCAGTACTTC.

The V gene is TRBV10-2, the J gene TRBJ2-1, with a weak D call TRBD1 (6 bases). This CDR3 region has 12 residues. V was pared by 4 bases and J by 8 bases, with 9 bases between. Germline V gives CDR1 WSHSY, CDR2 SAAADI. The CDR3 loop reads CASSGRGDEQFF. As DNA, the CDR3 is TGCGCCAGCAGTGGCAGGGGCGATGAGCAGTTCTTC.

The V gene is TRBV11-2, the J gene TRBJ2-6; D is possibly TRBD2 (7 bases). Germline CDR1 reads SGHAT; CDR2 reads FQNNGV. V lost 6 bases and J lost 1, with 13 bases in between. CDR3 length equals 16 residues. In nucleotides, the CDR3 is TGTGCCAGCAGGTCGGGGGGCTCATCTGGGGCCAACGTCCTGACTTTC. Its translation is CASRSGGSSGANVLTF.

The chain uses TRBV7-9 and TRBJ2-7, with 8 bases that match TRBD1. The CDR3 has 14 residues. Germline lookup yields CDR1 SEHNR and CDR2 FQNEAQ (reference sequence). V dropped 2 bases and J dropped 7; count of bases not matched to a gene: 7. CDR3 nucleotides: TGTGCCAGCAGCTTATGGCCAGGGGGCGGGGAGCAGTACTTC. The encoded protein is CASSLWPGGGEQYF.

The chain uses TRBV9 and TRBJ2-1; TRBD1 matches at 7 bases. The CDR3 totals 15 residues. In germline, CDR1 is SGDLS, CDR2 YYNGEE. Trimming took 3 bases from V and 7 from J; bases not matched to a gene: 10. The CDR3 region has the DNA TGTGCCAGCAGCGCAGCCCCCAAACAGGGGAATGAGCAGTTCTTC. This translates into CASSAAPKQGNEQFF. The full variable domain, in which reference TRBV9 and TRBJ2-1 provide the parts outside the CDR3, is DSGVTQTPKHLITATGQRVTLRCSPRSGDLSVYWYQQSLDQGLQFLIQYYNGEERAKGNILERFSAQQFPDLHSELNLSSLELGDSALYFCASSAAPKQGNEQFFGPGTRLTVL.